This T cell receptor beta chain was recorded in a study of T cell responses to AZD1222 COVID-19 vaccine. Overall study: Second-dose schedules of about 4 or about 12 weeks were combined. General study points: Sampling captured repertoires only after the peak T cell response. It was only a handful of AZD1222 recipients who were seropositive at baseline. Females outnumbered males among donors, who were mostly white British; clonal diversity was possibly underestimated.

Using immunoSEQ multiplex PCR, the repertoire was profiled, and TCRdb retains in-frame clones only, with some absent. Among about 160,000 clones listed, almost 90% were seen once. Notes on this clone: Its matching antigen is unknown.

The receptor comes from an adult in good health. The starting material was peripheral blood, obtained on day 0 of AZD1222 vaccination.

For the CDR3, the DNA is TGTGCCAGCAGCGTGGGGCCTTCAGGCAATGAAAAACTGTTTTTT. Amino acid sequence: CASSVGPSGNEKLFF. The chain recombines TRBV9 with TRBJ1-4; D perhaps matches TRBD1 (5 bases). The CDR3 is 15 amino acids. Germline CDR1 SGDLS, CDR2 YYNGEE. Trimming cost V 2 bases and J 5 bases, with 13 bases left between them. Using reference TRBV9 and TRBJ1-4 for the parts outside the CDR3, the full variable domain is DSGVTQTPKHLITATGQRVTLRCSPRSGDLSVYWYQQSLDQGLQFLIQYYNGEERAKGNILERFSAQQFPDLHSELNLSSLELGDSALYFCASSVGPSGNEKLFFGSGTQLSVL.